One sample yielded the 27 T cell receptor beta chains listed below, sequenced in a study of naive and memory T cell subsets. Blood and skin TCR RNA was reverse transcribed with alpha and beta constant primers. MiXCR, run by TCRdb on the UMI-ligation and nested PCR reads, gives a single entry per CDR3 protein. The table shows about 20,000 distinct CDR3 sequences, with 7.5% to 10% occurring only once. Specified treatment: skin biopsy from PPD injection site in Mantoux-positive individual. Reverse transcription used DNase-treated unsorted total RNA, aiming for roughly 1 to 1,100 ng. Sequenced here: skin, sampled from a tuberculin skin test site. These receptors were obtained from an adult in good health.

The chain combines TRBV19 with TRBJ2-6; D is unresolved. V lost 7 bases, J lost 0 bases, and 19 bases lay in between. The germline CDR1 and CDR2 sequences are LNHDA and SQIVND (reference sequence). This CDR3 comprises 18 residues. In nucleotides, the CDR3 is TGTGCCAGTAATGGCGGTGACACGGCGCTCTCTGGGGCCAACGTCCTGACTTTC. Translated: CASNGGDTALSGANVLTF.

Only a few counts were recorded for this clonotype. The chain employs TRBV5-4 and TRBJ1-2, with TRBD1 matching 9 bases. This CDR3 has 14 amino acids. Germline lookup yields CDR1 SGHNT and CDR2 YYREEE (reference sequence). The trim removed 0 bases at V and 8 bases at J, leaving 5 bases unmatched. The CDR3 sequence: CASSLGGTGRGYTF. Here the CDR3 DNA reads TGTGCCAGCAGCTTGGGTGGGACAGGGAGAGGCTACACCTTC.

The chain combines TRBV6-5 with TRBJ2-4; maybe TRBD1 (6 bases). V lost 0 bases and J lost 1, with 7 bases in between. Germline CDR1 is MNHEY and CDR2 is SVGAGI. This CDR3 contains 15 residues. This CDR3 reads CASSYSRGAKNIQYF. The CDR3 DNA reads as TGTGCCAGCAGTTACTCGAGGGGGGCCAAAAACATTCAGTACTTC.

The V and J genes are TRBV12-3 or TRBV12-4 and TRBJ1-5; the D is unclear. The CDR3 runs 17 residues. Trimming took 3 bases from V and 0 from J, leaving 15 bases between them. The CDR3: CASSFSAALNSNQPQHF. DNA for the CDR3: TGTGCCAGCAGTTTCTCGGCAGCCCTTAATAGCAATCAGCCCCAGCATTTT.

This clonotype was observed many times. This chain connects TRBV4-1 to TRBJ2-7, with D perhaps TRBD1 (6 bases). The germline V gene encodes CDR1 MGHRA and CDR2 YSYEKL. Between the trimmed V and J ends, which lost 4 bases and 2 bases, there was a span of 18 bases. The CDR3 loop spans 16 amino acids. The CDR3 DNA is TGCGCCAGCAGCCGAGGAACAGGGACACCTACCTACGAGCAGTACTTC. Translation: CASSRGTGTPTYEQYF.

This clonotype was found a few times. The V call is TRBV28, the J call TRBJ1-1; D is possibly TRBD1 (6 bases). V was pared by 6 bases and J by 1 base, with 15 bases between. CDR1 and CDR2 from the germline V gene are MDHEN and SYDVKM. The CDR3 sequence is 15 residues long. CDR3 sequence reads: CASRILDSRNTEAFF. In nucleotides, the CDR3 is TGTGCCAGCAGAATTCTGGACAGCAGGAACACTGAAGCTTTCTTT.

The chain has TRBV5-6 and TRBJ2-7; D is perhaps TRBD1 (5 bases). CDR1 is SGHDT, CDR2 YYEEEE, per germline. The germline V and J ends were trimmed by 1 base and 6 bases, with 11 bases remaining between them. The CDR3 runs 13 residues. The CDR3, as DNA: TGTGCCAGCAGCTTGCAGGGAATGGCCGAGCAGTACTTC. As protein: CASSLQGMAEQYF.

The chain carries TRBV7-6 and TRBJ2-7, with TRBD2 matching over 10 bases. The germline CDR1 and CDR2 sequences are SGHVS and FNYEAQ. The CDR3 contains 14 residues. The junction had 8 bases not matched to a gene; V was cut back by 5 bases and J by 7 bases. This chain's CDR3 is CASSRPSGGGEQYF. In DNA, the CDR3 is TGTGCCAGCAGCCGACCTAGCGGGGGCGGGGAGCAGTACTTC.

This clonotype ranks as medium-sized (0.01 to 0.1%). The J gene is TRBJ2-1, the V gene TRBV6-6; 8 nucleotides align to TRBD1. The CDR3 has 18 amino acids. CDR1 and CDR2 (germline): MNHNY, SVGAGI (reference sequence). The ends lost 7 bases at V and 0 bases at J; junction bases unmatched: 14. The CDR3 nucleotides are TGTGCCAGCAAGGGGCAGGGGGCGAGTACCTTCTCCTACAATGAGCAGTTCTTC. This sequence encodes CASKGQGASTFSYNEQFF.

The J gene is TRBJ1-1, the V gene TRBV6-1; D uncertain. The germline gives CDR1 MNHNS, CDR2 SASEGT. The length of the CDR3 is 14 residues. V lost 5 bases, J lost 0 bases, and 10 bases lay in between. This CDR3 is CASSLLGLNTEAFF. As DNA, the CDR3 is TGTGCCAGCAGTCTTCTGGGGTTGAACACTGAAGCTTTCTTT.

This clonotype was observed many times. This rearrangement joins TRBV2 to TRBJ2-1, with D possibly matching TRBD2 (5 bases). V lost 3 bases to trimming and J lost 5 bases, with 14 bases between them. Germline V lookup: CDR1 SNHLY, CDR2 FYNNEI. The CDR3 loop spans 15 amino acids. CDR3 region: CASSEGVAFNNEQFF. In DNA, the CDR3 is TGTGCCAGCAGTGAGGGAGTAGCGTTCAACAATGAGCAGTTCTTC. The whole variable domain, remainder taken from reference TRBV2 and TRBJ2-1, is EPEVTQTPSHQVTQMGQEVILRCVPISNHLYFYWYRQILGQKVEFLVSFYNNEISEKSEIFDDQFSVERPDGSNFTLKIRSTKLEDSAMYFCASSEGVAFNNEQFFGPGTRLTVL.

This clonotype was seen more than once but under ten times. The DNA for the CDR3 is TGTGCCAGCAGCGTTAGCAGCCTAACCGCGGATACGCAGTATTTT. Translating gives CASSVSSLTADTQYF. The genes are TRBV9 and TRBJ2-3; no clear D gene. The CDR3 sequence is 15 residues long. The germline gives CDR1 SGDLS, CDR2 YYNGEE. The V end was cut by 2 bases, the J end by 6 bases, with 16 bases between.

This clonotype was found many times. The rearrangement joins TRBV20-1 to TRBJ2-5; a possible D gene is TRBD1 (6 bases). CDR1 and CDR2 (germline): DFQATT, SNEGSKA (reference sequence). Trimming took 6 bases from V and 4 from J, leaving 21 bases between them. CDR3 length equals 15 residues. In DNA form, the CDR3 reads TGCAGTGCCCCGGGATCTGTTGGGGGCCGAGAGACCCAGTACTTC. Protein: CSAPGSVGGRETQYF.

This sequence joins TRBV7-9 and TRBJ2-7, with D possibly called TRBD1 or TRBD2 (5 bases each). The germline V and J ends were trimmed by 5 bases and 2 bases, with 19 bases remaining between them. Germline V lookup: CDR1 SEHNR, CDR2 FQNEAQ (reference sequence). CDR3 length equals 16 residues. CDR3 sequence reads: CASSAEGVLGAYEQYF. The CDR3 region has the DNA TGTGCCAGCAGCGCCGAGGGAGTTTTGGGGGCCTACGAGCAGTACTTC.

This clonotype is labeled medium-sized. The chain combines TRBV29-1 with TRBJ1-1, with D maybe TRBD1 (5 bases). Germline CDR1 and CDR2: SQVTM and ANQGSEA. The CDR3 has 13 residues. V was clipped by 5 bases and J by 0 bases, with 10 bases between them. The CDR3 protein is CSVQTQVNTEAFF. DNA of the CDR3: TGCAGCGTTCAAACACAGGTGAACACTGAAGCTTTCTTT. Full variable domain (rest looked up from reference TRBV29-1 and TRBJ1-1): SAVISQKPSRDICQRGTSLTIQCQVDSQVTMMFWYRQQPGQSLTLIATANQGSEATYESGFVIDKFPISRPNLTFSTLTVSNMSPEDSSIYLCSVQTQVNTEAFFGQGTRLTVV.

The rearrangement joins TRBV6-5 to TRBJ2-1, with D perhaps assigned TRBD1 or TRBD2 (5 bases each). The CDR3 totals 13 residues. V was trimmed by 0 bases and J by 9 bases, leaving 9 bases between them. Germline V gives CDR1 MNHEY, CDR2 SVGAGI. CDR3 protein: CASSYSPGLEQFF. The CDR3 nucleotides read TGTGCCAGCAGTTACTCACCGGGGCTTGAGCAGTTCTTC.

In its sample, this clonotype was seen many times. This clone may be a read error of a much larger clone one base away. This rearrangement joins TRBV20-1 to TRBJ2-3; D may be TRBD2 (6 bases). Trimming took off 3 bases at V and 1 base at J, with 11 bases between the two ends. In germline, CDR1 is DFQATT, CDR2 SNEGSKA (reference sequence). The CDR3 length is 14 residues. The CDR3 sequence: CSASRGGCTDTQYF. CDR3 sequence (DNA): TGCAGTGCTAGTCGTGGGGGGTGCACAGATACGCAGTATTTT.

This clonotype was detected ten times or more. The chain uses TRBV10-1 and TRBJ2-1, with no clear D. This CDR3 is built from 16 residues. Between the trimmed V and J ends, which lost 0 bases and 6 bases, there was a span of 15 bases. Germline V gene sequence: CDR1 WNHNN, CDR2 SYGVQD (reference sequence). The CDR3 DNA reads TGCGCCAGCAGTGAGTCGGCCCGCACTGGGCGCAATGAGCAGTTCTTC. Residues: CASSESARTGRNEQFF.

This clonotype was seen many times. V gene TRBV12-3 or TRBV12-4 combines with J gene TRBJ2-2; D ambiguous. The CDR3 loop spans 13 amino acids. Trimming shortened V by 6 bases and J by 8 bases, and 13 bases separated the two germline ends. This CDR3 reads CASSPGPAGELFF. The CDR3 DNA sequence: TGTGCCAGCAGCCCGGGCCCAGCTGGGGAGCTGTTTTTT.

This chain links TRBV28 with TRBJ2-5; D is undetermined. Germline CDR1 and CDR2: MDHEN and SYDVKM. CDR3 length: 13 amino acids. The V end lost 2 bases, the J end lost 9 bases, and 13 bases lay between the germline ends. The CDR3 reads CASSLGLVLPQYF. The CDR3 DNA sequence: TGTGCCAGCAGTTTAGGGCTAGTCTTGCCCCAGTACTTC.

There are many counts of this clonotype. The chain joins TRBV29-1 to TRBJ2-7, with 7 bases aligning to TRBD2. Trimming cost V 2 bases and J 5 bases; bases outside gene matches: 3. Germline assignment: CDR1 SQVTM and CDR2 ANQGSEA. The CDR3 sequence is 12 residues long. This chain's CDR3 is CSVEIGRNEQYF. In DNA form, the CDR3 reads TGCAGCGTTGAAATCGGGAGGAACGAGCAGTACTTC.

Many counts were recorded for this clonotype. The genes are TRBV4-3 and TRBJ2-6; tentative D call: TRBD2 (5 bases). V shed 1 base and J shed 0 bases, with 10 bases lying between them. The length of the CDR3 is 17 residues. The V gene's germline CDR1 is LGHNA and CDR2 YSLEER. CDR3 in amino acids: CASSQVASFSGANVLTF. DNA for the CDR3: TGCGCCAGCAGCCAAGTCGCTAGCTTCTCTGGGGCCAACGTCCTGACTTTC.

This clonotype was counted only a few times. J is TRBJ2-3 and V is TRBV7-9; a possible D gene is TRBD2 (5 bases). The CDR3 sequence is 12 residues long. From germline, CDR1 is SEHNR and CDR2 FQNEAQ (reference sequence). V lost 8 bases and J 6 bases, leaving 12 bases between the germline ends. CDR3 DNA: TGTGCCAGCCTCCCCAGAGGGGATACGCAGTATTTT. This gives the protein CASLPRGDTQYF.

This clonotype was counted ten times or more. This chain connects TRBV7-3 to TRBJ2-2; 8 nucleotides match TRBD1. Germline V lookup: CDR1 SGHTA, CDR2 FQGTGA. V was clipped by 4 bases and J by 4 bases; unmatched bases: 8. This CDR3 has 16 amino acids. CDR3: CASSSRGQGGTGELFF. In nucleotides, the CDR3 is TGTGCCAGCAGCTCAAGAGGACAGGGAGGCACCGGGGAGCTGTTTTTT.

In DNA, the CDR3 is TGTGCCATCGGCCCTCCACCCCTGGGGTTTTGGGATACGCAGTATTTT. Protein product: CAIGPPPLGFWDTQYF. The chain employs TRBV10-3 and TRBJ2-3; D is ambiguous. CDR3 size: 16 residues. V was clipped by 8 bases and J by 6 bases, with 24 bases between them. The germline CDR1 and CDR2 sequences are ENHRY and SYGVKD.

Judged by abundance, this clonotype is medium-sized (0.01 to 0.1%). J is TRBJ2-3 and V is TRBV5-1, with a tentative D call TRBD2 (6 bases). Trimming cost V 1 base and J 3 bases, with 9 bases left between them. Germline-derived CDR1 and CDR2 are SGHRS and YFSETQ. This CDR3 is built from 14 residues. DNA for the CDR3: TGCGCCAGCAGCTTGCGGGAGTCGACAGATACGCAGTATTTT. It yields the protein CASSLRESTDTQYF.

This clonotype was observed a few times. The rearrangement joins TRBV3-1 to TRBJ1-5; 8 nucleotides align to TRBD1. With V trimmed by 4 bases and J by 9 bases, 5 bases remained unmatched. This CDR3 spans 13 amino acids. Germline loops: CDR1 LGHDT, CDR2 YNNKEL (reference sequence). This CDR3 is CASSPGQGGPQHF. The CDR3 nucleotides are TGTGCCAGCAGCCCTGGACAGGGCGGGCCCCAGCATTTT.